This is a list of T cell receptor beta chains from one sample in a study of PD-L1 blockade in urothelial cancer. Some clones are missing from TCRdb's copy, which holds only in-frame ones; the method was immunoSEQ multiplex PCR. The sample has 30,000 to 45,000 clones; roughly 90% are singletons. The specimen comprised PBMCs, sampled around atezolizumab (anti-PD-L1) treatment. The receptor set was obtained from a man between 65 and 79 years old with urothelial cancer. CDR3s include the opening cysteine and the closing phenylalanine or tryptophan. The order of the fields is V gene, D gene, clone size, J gene, CDR3 DNA, CDR3 protein. The D gene is left open where the match is weak. Clone size is not always given. Where it is, it says once, few, many or a class for expanded clones.

TRBV11-2	.	.	TRBJ1-1	TGTGCCAGCAGCCGCGGGGTAACTGAAGCTTTCTTT	CASSRGVTEAFF
TRBV30	TRBD2	.	TRBJ2-2	TGTGCCTGTCTTAGCGGGAGGTTACACACCGGGGAGCTGTTTTTT	CACLSGRLHTGELFF
TRBV28	.	few	TRBJ1-5	TGTGCCAGCAGTAGGGAGCAGCCCCAGCATTTT	CASSREQPQHF
TRBV27	TRBD2	.	TRBJ2-7	TGTGCCAGCAGTTCTATAGCGGGAGCTCGGTACGAGCAGTACTTC	CASSSIAGARYEQYF
TRBV7-2	TRBD2	.	TRBJ2-5	TGTGCCAGCCAGACTAGCGGGAGTCAAGGCGAGACCCAGTACTTC	CASQTSGSQGETQYF
TRBV19	TRBD1	.	TRBJ1-5	TGTGCCAGTAGGGCCGACAGGGGGGGCAATCAGCCCCAGCATTTT	CASRADRGGNQPQHF
TRBV7-7	.	.	TRBJ2-3	TGTGCCAGCAGCTTAGGAGTCGCGGATACGCAGTATTTT	CASSLGVADTQYF
TRBV6-1	TRBD1	.	TRBJ1-1	TGTGCCAGCAGTGAAACAGGGGGGTACACTGAAGCTTTCTTT	CASSETGGYTEAFF
TRBV21-1	.	.	TRBJ2-7	TGTGCCAGCAGCATAAGGGGGTGCCCCTACGAGCAGTACTTC	CASSIRGCPYEQYF
TRBV7-9	.	.	TRBJ1-2	TGTGCCAGCAGCTTCCAGGGAATGAACTATGGCTACACCTTC	CASSFQGMNYGYTF
TRBV5-6	TRBD2	.	TRBJ2-7	TGTGCCAGCAGCTTCTCCACTAGCGGGAGGACCTACGAGCAGTACTTC	CASSFSTSGRTYEQYF
TRBV19	.	few	TRBJ1-2	TGTGCCAGTAGCCCAGGGTCTAACTATGGCTACACCTTC	CASSPGSNYGYTF
TRBV7-3	.	once	TRBJ2-2	TGTGCCAGCACCTCCACGGGGAATACCGGGGAGCTGTTTTTT	CASTSTGNTGELFF
TRBV14	.	.	TRBJ2-3	TGTGCCAGCAGCCAATCGGGTTACGGGTTTAGCACAGATACGCAGTATTTT	CASSQSGYGFSTDTQYF
TRBV6-5	.	.	TRBJ2-3	TGTGCCAGCAGTTACCGGCAGGGCACAGATACGCAGTATTTT	CASSYRQGTDTQYF
TRBV20-1	.	.	TRBJ1-2	TGCAGTGCTCCTTCTTATGGCTACACCTTC	CSAPSYGYTF
TRBV6-5	.	.	TRBJ1-2	TGTGCCAGCAGTGACTCCTGGGGCTCTAACTATGGCTACACCTTC	CASSDSWGSNYGYTF
TRBV5-1	.	.	TRBJ2-1	TGCGCCAGCAGCATAAGGGGGAGGGCAGACAATGAGCAGTTCTTC	CASSIRGRADNEQFF
TRBV7-9	.	.	TRBJ2-4	TGTGCCAGCAGCTTATCCTTTAGAGGAGCATTTGACAAAAACATTCAGTACTTC	CASSLSFRGAFDKNIQYF
TRBV6-5	TRBD1	.	TRBJ1-1	TGTGCCAGCAGTGGACAGGCTGAAGCTTTCTTT	CASSGQAEAFF
TRBV11-2	.	once	TRBJ2-7	TGTGCCAGCAGCTTAGGGGCGGGACCGACCTTCTCCTACGAGCAGTACTTC	CASSLGAGPTFSYEQYF
TRBV4-2	TRBD2	.	TRBJ2-5	TGTGCCAGCAGCCAATCCCGACTAGCGGGAATGGAGACCCAGTACTTC	CASSQSRLAGMETQYF
TRBV7-9	TRBD2	few	TRBJ2-3	TGTGCCAGCAGCCTCCGAGCGGGGGACACAGATACGCAGTATTTT	CASSLRAGDTDTQYF
TRBV28	TRBD2	.	TRBJ2-5	TGTGCCAGCATCAGCGGGAGGACCACTGCAAGGAGCCAGTACTTC	CASISGRTTARSQYF
TRBV28	TRBD2	.	TRBJ2-3	TGTGCCAGCAGTCCGGGACTAGCGGGAGTTGGCGCAGATACGCAGTATTTT	CASSPGLAGVGADTQYF
TRBV6-5	.	.	TRBJ1-4	TGTGCCAGCAGTTTCCGACAGACAAATGAAAAACTGTTTTTT	CASSFRQTNEKLFF
TRBV13	TRBD2	.	TRBJ2-3	TGTGCCAGCCGACTAGCGGCTAGCACAGATACGCAGTATTTT	CASRLAASTDTQYF
TRBV6-5	TRBD1	.	TRBJ2-7	TGTGCCAGCAGTTACGACAGGGTGAACTACGAGCAGTACTTC	CASSYDRVNYEQYF
TRBV7-9	.	.	TRBJ2-6	TGTGCCAGCAGCCCGGGTGGGTCTGGGGCCAACGTCCTGACTTTC	CASSPGGSGANVLTF
TRBV9	.	.	TRBJ2-1	TGTGCCAGCAGCGTCAACCACGGGAGCTCCTACAATGAGCAGTTCTTC	CASSVNHGSSYNEQFF
TRBV28	TRBD1	.	TRBJ1-2	TGTGCCAGCAGATCAACAGGGGTGGATGGCTACACCTTC	CASRSTGVDGYTF
TRBV28	TRBD1	once	TRBJ1-5	TGTGCCAGCAGTTCCTACCCCGACAGGGGGAATCAGCCCCAGCATTTT	CASSSYPDRGNQPQHF
TRBV4-1	TRBD1	once	TRBJ1-5	TGCGCCAGCAGCCAGTCGACAGGGGGCTGGTCTCAGCCCCAGCATTTT	CASSQSTGGWSQPQHF
TRBV30	TRBD1	.	TRBJ2-3	TGTGCCTGGAAAGGTCAACTGGGGACAGGGCGCACAGATACGCAGTATTTT	CAWKGQLGTGRTDTQYF
TRBV5-4	TRBD2	.	TRBJ2-5	TGTGCCAGCAGCTTGGGTTCCGCGGGAGGGGGGGAGACCCAGTACTTC	CASSLGSAGGGETQYF
TRBV4-2	TRBD2	.	TRBJ2-2	TGTGCCAGCAGCCTAGGGACTAGCGGGAGTCTCACCGGGGAGCTGTTTTTT	CASSLGTSGSLTGELFF
TRBV28	TRBD1	once	TRBJ2-1	TGTGCCAGCAGTTTACTTCCGGGACAGGGTACTGATGAGCAGTTCTTC	CASSLLPGQGTDEQFF
TRBV5-1	TRBD2	.	TRBJ2-1	TGCGCCAGCAGCTCTAGCGGGAGCTCCTACAATGAGCAGTTCTTC	CASSSSGSSYNEQFF
TRBV28	.	.	TRBJ1-5	TGTGCCAGCAGTTTAGTAACTCCTAATCAGCCCCAGCATTTT	CASSLVTPNQPQHF
TRBV11-2	TRBD2	.	TRBJ2-1	TGTGCCAGCAGCTTGCTCTCTGCGGGACTAGGTCACAATGAGCAGTTCTTC	CASSLLSAGLGHNEQFF
TRBV18	.	once	TRBJ2-2	TGTGCCAGCTCACCAATTCGGTCCGGCGGGGAGCTGTTTTTT	CASSPIRSGGELFF
TRBV29-1	.	.	TRBJ2-7	TGCAGCGTTGAGGGGACAAAGGACAGAGCCTACGAGCAGTACTTC	CSVEGTKDRAYEQYF
TRBV10-1	.	.	TRBJ1-1	TGCGCCAGCAGTGAGTCGCCCCCCGGGAAGGCTTTCTTT	CASSESPPGKAFF
TRBV2	.	.	TRBJ1-2	TGTGCCAGCACCGTAAGACAGGTGGTATCAAGGGGCTACACCTTC	CASTVRQVVSRGYTF
TRBV5-6	TRBD1	.	TRBJ2-3	TGTGCCAGCAGCCTAGGACAGGGGAGAGATACGCAGTATTTT	CASSLGQGRDTQYF
TRBV6-6	TRBD2	.	TRBJ2-1	TGTGCAGCAAAGGGAGGGCATAATGAGCAGTTCTTC	CAAKGGHNEQFF
TRBV11-2	.	.	TRBJ2-1	TGTGCCAGCAGCTTAGCCCAAGTTAGAGGGTTTCGGCAGTTCTTC	CASSLAQVRGFRQFF